The 25 T cell receptor beta chains listed next were all sequenced from one sample in a study of blood T cell repertoires in COVID-19. Sequencing was performed with immunoSEQ multiplex PCR; in TCRdb, only in-frame clones are kept and a portion is missing. The table includes some 45,000 clones, 84% detected once. Sequenced material: peripheral blood. The receptors originated from a man between 60 and 70 years old with acute or convalescent COVID-19.

J is TRBJ1-3 and V is TRBV4-2; no firm D call. The V end lost 0 bases, the J end lost 6 bases, and 12 bases lay between the germline ends. Germline CDR1 reads LGHNA; CDR2 reads YNFKEQ. The length of the CDR3 is 15 residues. DNA for the CDR3: TGTGCCAGCAGCCAAGAGGGTAGCACCCTAAACACCATATATTTT. The encoded protein is CASSQEGSTLNTIYF.

This chain joins TRBV25-1 and TRBJ2-7; D is ambiguous. V was pared by 3 bases and J by 4 bases, with 4 bases between. Per germline, CDR1 MGHDK and CDR2 SYGVNS. The CDR3 sequence is 11 residues long. The CDR3 loop reads CASSDMYEQYF. The CDR3 coding sequence is TGTGCCAGCAGTGATATGTACGAGCAGTACTTC.

J is TRBJ2-3 and V is TRBV5-4, with TRBD2 matching over 12 bases. The CDR3 contains 16 residues. Germline V CDR1 and CDR2: SGHNT, YYREEE (reference sequence). V shed 0 bases, J shed 2 bases, and the junction held 1 base outside the gene matches. The CDR3 DNA reads as TGTGCCAGCAGCTTGGCTAGCGGGGGGGCCACAGATACGCAGTATTTT. Its protein is CASSLASGGATDTQYF.

The chain uses TRBV7-9 and TRBJ1-1, with D unclear. The CDR3 spans 13 residues. In germline, CDR1 is SEHNR, CDR2 FQNEAQ (reference sequence). Trimming removed 3 bases at V and 0 bases at J, with 5 bases between. In DNA, the CDR3 is TGTGCCAGCAGCTTGTACATGAACACTGAAGCTTTCTTT. Translation: CASSLYMNTEAFF.

J is TRBJ2-5 and V is TRBV3-1 (or the pseudogene TRBV3-2); 10 bases are shared with TRBD2. This CDR3 has 15 amino acids. Trimming cost V 5 bases and J 2 bases; bases outside gene matches: 5. CDR1 and CDR2 from the germline V gene are LGHDT and YNNKEL (reference sequence). This CDR3 is CASSYGLADQETQYF. The CDR3 DNA reads TGTGCCAGCAGCTATGGACTAGCGGATCAAGAGACCCAGTACTTC.

This clone was counted once. The genes are TRBV13 and TRBJ2-7, with D maybe TRBD2 (5 bases). The CDR3 totals 13 residues. Trimming removed 5 bases at V and 0 bases at J, with 8 bases between. Germline CDR1 is PRHDT and CDR2 is FYEKMQ (reference sequence). The CDR3 sequence is CASSPGSSYEQYF. The CDR3 DNA is TGTGCCAGCAGCCCTGGGAGCTCCTACGAGCAGTACTTC. The complete variable domain, with remaining parts taken from reference TRBV13 and TRBJ2-7, reads AAGVIQSPRHLIKEKRETATLKCYPIPRHDTVYWYQQGPGQDPQFLISFYEKMQSDKGSIPDRFSAQQFSDYHSELNMSSLELGDSALYFCASSPGSSYEQYFGPGTRLTVT.

This clone was counted only a few times. The chain joins TRBV6-5 to TRBJ2-5, with 13 bases aligning to TRBD2. The CDR3 has 15 residues. The germline V gene has CDR1 MNHEY and CDR2 SVGAGI. Trimming removed 5 bases from V and 4 bases from J; junction bases left unmatched: 4. The CDR3 spells CASSRTSGGRETQYF. CDR3 in DNA: TGTGCCAGCAGTCGGACTAGCGGGGGTCGAGAGACCCAGTACTTC.

This chain joins TRBV19 and TRBJ2-1, with 7 bases identical to TRBD1. The CDR3 is 13 amino acids. Germline assignment: CDR1 LNHDA and CDR2 SQIVND (reference sequence). V was pared by 6 bases and J by 8 bases, with 7 bases of the junction left unmatched. The CDR3 protein is CASSPTGQDEQFF. In nucleotides, the CDR3 is TGTGCCAGTAGCCCGACAGGGCAGGATGAGCAGTTCTTC.

The chain recombines TRBV11-2 with TRBJ2-4; D is undetermined. Germline CDR1 and CDR2: SGHAT and FQNNGV. This CDR3 comprises 16 residues. The germline V and J ends were trimmed by 4 bases and 0 bases, with 13 bases remaining between them. CDR3 nucleotides: TGTGCCAGCAGCTCTACTAATTCCCTAGCCAAAAACATTCAGTACTTC. The encoded protein is CASSSTNSLAKNIQYF. The variable domain in full, completed from reference TRBV11-2 and TRBJ2-4, reads EAGVAQSPRYKIIEKRQSVAFWCNPISGHATLYWYQQILGQGPKLLIQFQNNGVVDDSQLPKDRFSAERLKGVDSTLKIQPAKLEDSAVYLCASSSTNSLAKNIQYFGAGTRLSVL.

V and J are TRBV12-3 or TRBV12-4 and TRBJ1-1, with TRBD1 as a possible D gene (5 bases). Trimming cost V 1 base and J 5 bases, with 8 bases left between them. CDR3 length: 13 residues. In DNA, the CDR3 is TGTGCCAGCAGTTTAGTCAGGGAAACTGAAGCTTTCTTT. Its translation is CASSLVRETEAFF.

The CDR3 reads CASSSGISTDTQYF. The DNA of the CDR3 is TGTGCCAGCTCTTCCGGGATTAGCACAGATACGCAGTATTTT. The chain uses TRBV9 and TRBJ2-3; maybe TRBD2 (5 bases). The CDR3 totals 14 residues. In germline, CDR1 is SGDLS, CDR2 YYNGEE. Deletions cut 7 bases from V and 0 bases from J, with 12 bases between. Together with reference TRBV9 and TRBJ2-3, the CDR3 gives the full variable domain: DSGVTQTPKHLITATGQRVTLRCSPRSGDLSVYWYQQSLDQGLQFLIQYYNGEERAKGNILERFSAQQFPDLHSELNLSSLELGDSALYFCASSSGISTDTQYFGPGTRLTVL.

The chain's CDR3 is CASSQDSPGHVNYGYTF. CDR3 in DNA: TGCGCCAGCAGCCAAGATAGCCCGGGACACGTGAACTATGGCTACACCTTC. This chain links TRBV4-3 with TRBJ1-2; a weak D match, TRBD1 (6 bases). The length of the CDR3 is 17 residues. CDR1 is LGHNA, CDR2 YSLEER, per germline. The V and J ends lost 0 bases and 2 bases respectively, with 16 bases between them.

The chain has TRBV3-1 (or the pseudogene TRBV3-2) and TRBJ1-5, with D tentatively TRBD1 (5 bases). The CDR3 has 15 residues. CDR1 and CDR2 from the germline V gene are LGHDT and YNNKEL (reference sequence). V was cut by 1 base and J by 4 bases, with 11 bases left in between. CDR3 protein: CASSQGPGGNQPQHF. Written as DNA, the CDR3 is TGTGCCAGCAGCCAAGGTCCGGGGGGTAATCAGCCCCAGCATTTT.

The chain joins TRBV6-5 to TRBJ2-5; the match to TRBD2 covers 7 bases. The CDR3 runs to 16 residues. The germline gives CDR1 MNHEY, CDR2 SVGAGI. The V gene end was trimmed by 3 bases and the J gene end by 0 bases; junction bases not matched to a gene: 7. Here the CDR3 reads CASSYLFGGYQETQYF. CDR3 coding DNA: TGTGCCAGCAGTTATTTATTCGGGGGGTACCAAGAGACCCAGTACTTC.

This clone was detected once. The J gene is TRBJ2-7, the V gene TRBV5-4; 11 bases align to TRBD1. CDR3 size: 14 residues. After removal of 3 bases from V and 3 bases from J, the junction contained 2 bases not matched to a gene. Germline CDR1 is SGHNT and CDR2 is YYREEE (reference sequence). CDR3 DNA sequence: TGTGCCAGCAGCTCCGGGACAGGGGGCTACGAGCAGTACTTC. Translated: CASSSGTGGYEQYF.

The V and J genes are TRBV27 and TRBJ2-1, with 8 bases fitting TRBD2. The CDR3 spans 15 residues. Germline V gene lookup returns CDR1 MNHEY and CDR2 SMNVEV (reference sequence). The V gene end was trimmed by 4 bases and the J gene end by 9 bases; junction bases not matched to a gene: 11. CDR3 DNA: TGTGCCAGCAGTTCCACCGGGACTAGGCGGCGTGAGCAGTTCTTC. Translated, it gives CASSSTGTRRREQFF.

This chain joins TRBV27 and TRBJ1-5; TRBD1 matches at 7 bases. The CDR3 spans 16 residues. V was pared by 6 bases and J by 4 bases, with 12 bases of the junction left unmatched. Germline CDR1 is MNHEY and CDR2 is SMNVEV (reference sequence). CDR3 amino acids: CASRKGQPKGNQPQHF. The CDR3 DNA is TGTGCCAGCAGAAAGGGACAGCCGAAAGGGAATCAGCCCCAGCATTTT.

V usage is TRBV19 and J usage is TRBJ1-3, with 7 nucleotides matching TRBD1. The CDR3 covers 12 residues. The germline V gene has CDR1 LNHDA and CDR2 SQIVND (reference sequence). V gave up 7 bases and J gave up 7 bases; unmatched junction bases: 4. The CDR3 sequence: CASTSRGNTIYF. The CDR3 DNA reads TGTGCCAGTACGAGCAGGGGGAACACCATATATTTT.

This chain connects TRBV5-4 to TRBJ1-5; possible D gene TRBD1, 5 bases. Germline assignment: CDR1 SGHNT and CDR2 YYREEE (reference sequence). This CDR3 has 17 amino acids. The V gene lost 0 bases and the J gene lost 0 bases, with 13 bases spanning the gap. The DNA of the CDR3 is TGTGCCAGCAGCTTGGGGGGGGGAGGAAGTAGCAATCAGCCCCAGCATTTT. The encoded protein is CASSLGGGGSSNQPQHF. The full variable domain, its missing parts supplied by reference TRBV5-4 and TRBJ1-5, is ETGVTQSPTHLIKTRGQQVTLRCSSQSGHNTVSWYQQALGQGPQFIFQYYREEENGRGNFPPRFSGLQFPNYSSELNVNALELDDSALYLCASSLGGGGSSNQPQHFGDGTRLSIL.

A few counts support this clone. This rearrangement joins TRBV27 to TRBJ2-6; TRBD1 aligns across 7 bases. The CDR3 has 20 residues. J gave up 0 bases and V 6 bases, and 17 bases lay outside the gene matches. Germline lookup yields CDR1 MNHEY and CDR2 SMNVEV (reference sequence). In DNA, the CDR3 is TGTGCCAGCAGAGATCCTACGCAGGGGGAGCCTCGCTCTGGGGCCAACGTCCTGACTTTC. Residues: CASRDPTQGEPRSGANVLTF.

The genes are TRBV3-1 (or the pseudogene TRBV3-2) and TRBJ1-5; D unresolved. The CDR3 contains 15 residues. CDR1 LGHDT and CDR2 YNNKEL come from the germline V gene (reference sequence). V was cut by 1 base and J by 1 base, with 8 bases left in between. CDR3 DNA: TGTGCCAGCAGCCAAGGGGCGTTGAGCAATCAGCCCCAGCATTTT. The encoded protein is CASSQGALSNQPQHF.

The V call is TRBV19, the J call TRBJ1-1; TRBD1 is a possible D gene (5 bases). Germline V gene sequence: CDR1 LNHDA, CDR2 SQIVND (reference sequence). The ends were cut back, 7 bases at V and 11 bases at J, with 17 bases in the middle. The CDR3 has 12 residues. The CDR3 DNA reads TGTGCCAGTACCCAGGGAGGGATTGGGGCTTTCTTT. As protein: CASTQGGIGAFF. Full variable domain (remainder filled in from reference TRBV19 and TRBJ1-1): DGGITQSPKYLFRKEGQNVTLSCEQNLNHDAMYWYRQDPGQGLRLIYYSQIVNDFQKGDIAEGYSVSREKKESFPLTVTSAQKNPTAFYLCASTQGGIGAFFGQGTRLTVV.

The chain couples TRBV2 to TRBJ1-6; D uncertain. Germline V lookup: CDR1 SNHLY, CDR2 FYNNEI. Trimming removed 2 bases at V and 0 bases at J, with 5 bases between. The CDR3 length is 15 residues. The CDR3 region is CASSERSSYNSPLHF. The CDR3 DNA sequence: TGTGCCAGCAGTGAACGGAGCTCCTATAATTCACCCCTCCACTTT.

Many counts were recorded for this clone. The gene calls are TRBV4-1 and TRBJ2-7, with 7 bases matching TRBD1. Germline V gives CDR1 MGHRA, CDR2 YSYEKL. J was trimmed by 2 bases and V by 4 bases; bases with no gene match: 5. The CDR3 sequence is 14 residues long. CDR3: CASSLQTGTYEQYF. The CDR3 DNA follows: TGCGCCAGCAGCCTGCAGACAGGGACCTACGAGCAGTACTTC.

The chain is built from TRBV24-1 and TRBJ2-3, with TRBD2 matching over 11 bases. Germline V gene data show CDR1 as KGHDR and CDR2 as SFDVKD. The CDR3 spans 17 residues. Unmatched junction bases numbered 11, after V lost 4 bases and J lost 6 bases. In DNA, the CDR3 is TGTGCCACCAGTGACACCCTGGTAGCGGGGGGGGCTGATACGCAGTATTTT. Translation gives CATSDTLVAGGADTQYF.